The rows below give T cell receptor beta chains drawn from one sample of a study of blood T cell repertoires in COVID-19. The protocol was immunoSEQ multiplex PCR, while the TCRdb copy is restricted to in-frame clones and leaves out a portion. The table shows around 230,000 clones, with roughly 91% occurring only once. The sample consisted of PBMCs or T cells enriched from blood (not recorded which). The receptors derive from a woman in her twenties or thirties with acute COVID-19. CDR3s include the opening cysteine and the closing phenylalanine or tryptophan. Fields, in order: V gene, D gene, clone size, J gene, CDR3 DNA, CDR3 protein. D genes are given only for firm matches. The size field is filled for only some rows; it gives once, few, many or a size class.

v_call: TRBV12-3/TRBV12-4
d_call: -
clone_size: few
j_call: TRBJ1-2
cdr3_nt: TGTGCCAGCAGTTTAAACTGGGGCTACACCTTC
cdr3_aa: CASSLNWGYTF

v_call: TRBV7-6
d_call: TRBD1
clone_size: -
j_call: TRBJ1-3
cdr3_nt: TGTGCCAGCAGCCTAGGACAGGGAGTCTCTGGAAACACCATATATTTT
cdr3_aa: CASSLGQGVSGNTIYF

v_call: TRBV24-1
d_call: -
clone_size: few
j_call: TRBJ2-2
cdr3_nt: TGTGCCACCAGTGCGGGTCAGAACACCGGGGAGCTGTTTTTT
cdr3_aa: CATSAGQNTGELFF

v_call: TRBV4-3
d_call: TRBD2
clone_size: -
j_call: TRBJ2-1
cdr3_nt: TGCGCCAGCAGCCAAGATCGTGGGACTAGCCTAACCGGGCAGTTCTTC
cdr3_aa: CASSQDRGTSLTGQFF

v_call: TRBV4-1
d_call: TRBD1
clone_size: -
j_call: TRBJ1-2
cdr3_nt: TGCGCCAGCAGCGAAGGGCGGGACAGGGGAATATGGGGCTACACCTTC
cdr3_aa: CASSEGRDRGIWGYTF

v_call: TRBV4-3
d_call: TRBD1
clone_size: -
j_call: TRBJ2-6
cdr3_nt: TGCGCCAGCAGCCAAGAGGGACAGGGGTCTGGGGCCAACGTCCTGACTTTC
cdr3_aa: CASSQEGQGSGANVLTF

v_call: TRBV5-6
d_call: -
clone_size: -
j_call: TRBJ2-7
cdr3_nt: TGTGCCAGCAGGGGGTTGACTAACAAAGGGCACTACGAGCAGTACTTC
cdr3_aa: CASRGLTNKGHYEQYF

v_call: TRBV24-1
d_call: -
clone_size: -
j_call: TRBJ1-3
cdr3_nt: TGTGCCACCAGTGACTCAAAAACAGGGAATGGAAACACCATATATTTT
cdr3_aa: CATSDSKTGNGNTIYF

v_call: TRBV7-3
d_call: -
clone_size: -
j_call: TRBJ1-1
cdr3_nt: TGTGCCAGCAGCTTAAACCCCGGGAACACTGAAGCTTTCTTT
cdr3_aa: CASSLNPGNTEAFF

v_call: TRBV12-3/TRBV12-4
d_call: -
clone_size: -
j_call: TRBJ2-1
cdr3_nt: TGTGCCAGCAACAGGGCGTACAATGAGCAGTTCTTC
cdr3_aa: CASNRAYNEQFF

v_call: TRBV27
d_call: -
clone_size: -
j_call: TRBJ1-1
cdr3_nt: TGTGCCAGCAGTTTTTCCCCAGGGCCTAACACTGAAGCTTTCTTT
cdr3_aa: CASSFSPGPNTEAFF

v_call: TRBV6-2/TRBV6-3
d_call: -
clone_size: -
j_call: TRBJ2-2
cdr3_nt: TGTGCCAGCAGTTACACTAACCCCGGGGAGCTGTTTTTT
cdr3_aa: CASSYTNPGELFF

v_call: TRBV2
d_call: TRBD2
clone_size: -
j_call: TRBJ2-3
cdr3_nt: TGTGCCAGCAGTCAAGGGACTAGCGGACGCACAGATACGCAGTATTTT
cdr3_aa: CASSQGTSGRTDTQYF

v_call: TRBV14
d_call: -
clone_size: -
j_call: TRBJ1-1
cdr3_nt: TGTGCCAGCAGCCCGAACGGCAACAGGAACACTGAAGCTTTCTTT
cdr3_aa: CASSPNGNRNTEAFF

v_call: TRBV9
d_call: -
clone_size: -
j_call: TRBJ1-1
cdr3_nt: TGTGCCAGCAGCGTAGCTCAGGGGAGCCCGAACACTGAAGCTTTCTTT
cdr3_aa: CASSVAQGSPNTEAFF

v_call: TRBV13
d_call: TRBD2
clone_size: -
j_call: TRBJ2-7
cdr3_nt: TGTGCCAGCAGCCCGACCGGGGGAGGGTGGTACGAGCAGTACTTC
cdr3_aa: CASSPTGGGWYEQYF

v_call: TRBV19
d_call: TRBD1
clone_size: -
j_call: TRBJ1-3
cdr3_nt: TGTGCCAGCCAACAGGGGGAAGGAAACACCATATATTTT
cdr3_aa: CASQQGEGNTIYF

v_call: TRBV7-2
d_call: TRBD1
clone_size: few
j_call: TRBJ1-2
cdr3_nt: TGTGCCAGCAGCTCGGGACAGACAGCCTCTGCGGGCTACACCTTC
cdr3_aa: CASSSGQTASAGYTF

v_call: TRBV5-1
d_call: -
clone_size: few
j_call: TRBJ2-7
cdr3_nt: TGCGCCAGCAGCTTGGAAGGGGATCGCGGCCACGAGCAGTACTTC
cdr3_aa: CASSLEGDRGHEQYF

v_call: TRBV7-8
d_call: -
clone_size: -
j_call: TRBJ1-3
cdr3_nt: TGTGCCAGCAGCTTAGAGGTCCGAGGCTCTGGAAACACCATATATTTT
cdr3_aa: CASSLEVRGSGNTIYF

v_call: TRBV15
d_call: TRBD1
clone_size: few
j_call: TRBJ1-2
cdr3_nt: TGTGCCACTACGACAGGGGCTAACTATGGCTACACCTTC
cdr3_aa: CATTTGANYGYTF

v_call: TRBV7-2
d_call: TRBD1
clone_size: -
j_call: TRBJ2-3
cdr3_nt: TGTGCCAGCAGCCCCCGACAGGGTAGGACAGATACGCAGTATTTT
cdr3_aa: CASSPRQGRTDTQYF

v_call: TRBV12-2
d_call: -
clone_size: once
j_call: TRBJ2-2
cdr3_nt: TGTGCAAGTCGCTTAGCGCTGACATTTTGGGGACTAGCGAGCACCGGGGAGCTGTTTTTT
cdr3_aa: CASRLALTFWGLASTGELFF

v_call: TRBV4-3
d_call: -
clone_size: few
j_call: TRBJ1-1
cdr3_nt: TGCGCCAGCAGCCGAGGCAGGGAGGGGGGCACTGAAGCTTTCTTT
cdr3_aa: CASSRGREGGTEAFF

v_call: TRBV7-3
d_call: -
clone_size: -
j_call: TRBJ1-2
cdr3_nt: TGTGCCAGCAGCTTAGGTGGGGGGTATGGCTACACCTTC
cdr3_aa: CASSLGGGYGYTF

v_call: TRBV19
d_call: -
clone_size: -
j_call: TRBJ1-2
cdr3_nt: TGTGCCAGTAGTATTAGGTCGTCACCTCGGGACTATGGCTACACCTTC
cdr3_aa: CASSIRSSPRDYGYTF

v_call: TRBV19
d_call: TRBD1
clone_size: once
j_call: TRBJ1-5
cdr3_nt: TGTGCCAGTAGTGTGAGGGACAGAAGCAATCAGCCCCAGCATTTT
cdr3_aa: CASSVRDRSNQPQHF

v_call: TRBV7-8
d_call: TRBD1
clone_size: few
j_call: TRBJ1-5
cdr3_nt: TGTGCCAGCAGCTTATCGGGGGGACAGGGGGGATTACGCAATCAGCCCCAGCATTTT
cdr3_aa: CASSLSGGQGGLRNQPQHF

v_call: TRBV11-3
d_call: TRBD2
clone_size: -
j_call: TRBJ2-1
cdr3_nt: TGTGCCAGCAGCTTACTAGCGGGGGGGCGGAATGAGCAGTTCTTC
cdr3_aa: CASSLLAGGRNEQFF

v_call: TRBV7-6
d_call: -
clone_size: -
j_call: TRBJ2-5
cdr3_nt: TGTGCCAGCAGCTTAGCAAACAGGGACCAAGAGACCCAGTACTTC
cdr3_aa: CASSLANRDQETQYF

v_call: TRBV6-5
d_call: -
clone_size: once
j_call: TRBJ2-7
cdr3_nt: TGTGCCACTGCTCGGGACTCCTACGAGCAGTACTTC
cdr3_aa: CATARDSYEQYF

v_call: TRBV7-3
d_call: -
clone_size: -
j_call: TRBJ2-2
cdr3_nt: TGTGCCAGCAGCTTATCCGGGGGCACCGGGGAGCTGTTTTTT
cdr3_aa: CASSLSGGTGELFF

v_call: TRBV4-1
d_call: TRBD1
clone_size: -
j_call: TRBJ1-2
cdr3_nt: TGCGCCAGCAGCCCAAACGCTGGACAGGGGGACTACACCTTC
cdr3_aa: CASSPNAGQGDYTF

v_call: TRBV7-9
d_call: -
clone_size: -
j_call: TRBJ2-1
cdr3_nt: TGTGCCAGCAGCTTACGGGCGCTAGCTAATGAGCAGTTCTTC
cdr3_aa: CASSLRALANEQFF

v_call: TRBV2
d_call: -
clone_size: -
j_call: TRBJ1-4
cdr3_nt: TGTGCCAGCAAGTTGGTACCCCAGGGAAAACTGTTTTTT
cdr3_aa: CASKLVPQGKLFF

v_call: TRBV19
d_call: -
clone_size: -
j_call: TRBJ2-3
cdr3_nt: TGTGCCAGTACCCAAAGTGCGGGGAGCACAGATACGCAGTATTTT
cdr3_aa: CASTQSAGSTDTQYF

v_call: TRBV3-1/TRBV3-2
d_call: -
clone_size: -
j_call: TRBJ1-4
cdr3_nt: TGTGCCAGCAGCCAAGCTACTAGCGCGGACGGCGAAAAACTGTTTTTT
cdr3_aa: CASSQATSADGEKLFF

v_call: TRBV30
d_call: -
clone_size: -
j_call: TRBJ1-2
cdr3_nt: TGTGCCTGGACCTCACTACCTGGCTACACCTTC
cdr3_aa: CAWTSLPGYTF

v_call: TRBV10-3
d_call: -
clone_size: -
j_call: TRBJ1-2
cdr3_nt: TGTGCCATTGAGGACAGTTTCAAGGGCTACACCTTC
cdr3_aa: CAIEDSFKGYTF

v_call: TRBV30
d_call: -
clone_size: -
j_call: TRBJ1-3
cdr3_nt: TGTGCCTATACTCCGGGGTTCTCTGGAAACACCATATATTTT
cdr3_aa: CAYTPGFSGNTIYF

v_call: TRBV15
d_call: -
clone_size: once
j_call: TRBJ1-5
cdr3_nt: TGTGCCACCAGCAGCTCAGGGGCCCATCAGCCCCAGCATTTT
cdr3_aa: CATSSSGAHQPQHF

v_call: TRBV5-1
d_call: TRBD2
clone_size: once
j_call: TRBJ2-3
cdr3_nt: TGCGCCAGCAGCTTATCACTAGCGGGGGGGTCTGATACGCAGTATTTT
cdr3_aa: CASSLSLAGGSDTQYF

v_call: TRBV5-1
d_call: -
clone_size: -
j_call: TRBJ1-1
cdr3_nt: TGCGCCAGCAACTACGGGACATTGAACACTGAAGCTTTCTTT
cdr3_aa: CASNYGTLNTEAFF

v_call: TRBV27
d_call: TRBD2
clone_size: -
j_call: TRBJ2-3
cdr3_nt: TGTGCCAGTTGGACTAGAGAAGCGTTAGATACGCAGTATTTT
cdr3_aa: CASWTREALDTQYF

v_call: TRBV19
d_call: -
clone_size: -
j_call: TRBJ2-6
cdr3_nt: TGTGCCAGTAGTATAGCCTCGGGCCGCGGACAGAGGTCTGGGGCCAACGTCCTGACTTTC
cdr3_aa: CASSIASGRGQRSGANVLTF

v_call: TRBV2
d_call: TRBD1
clone_size: -
j_call: TRBJ1-6
cdr3_nt: TGTGCCAGCAGGCCGGGACAGGAACCCCGGAGCCTCCACTTT
cdr3_aa: CASRPGQEPRSLHF

v_call: TRBV7-3
d_call: TRBD1
clone_size: -
j_call: TRBJ2-1
cdr3_nt: TGTGCCAGCAGCCCGGGACAGGAGTACAATGAGCAGTTCTTC
cdr3_aa: CASSPGQEYNEQFF

v_call: TRBV28
d_call: -
clone_size: -
j_call: TRBJ1-2
cdr3_nt: TGTGCCAGCAGTTCCGGACATATCTATGGCTACACCTTC
cdr3_aa: CASSSGHIYGYTF

v_call: TRBV30
d_call: -
clone_size: once
j_call: TRBJ1-2
cdr3_nt: TGTGCCTGGGCAGATATGACAGGCCCGTATGGCTACACCTTC
cdr3_aa: CAWADMTGPYGYTF

v_call: TRBV7-6
d_call: TRBD1
clone_size: -
j_call: TRBJ1-4
cdr3_nt: TGTGCCAGCAGCCAGACAGGGGATAATGAAAAACTGTTTTTT
cdr3_aa: CASSQTGDNEKLFF

v_call: TRBV29-1
d_call: TRBD1
clone_size: once
j_call: TRBJ1-1
cdr3_nt: TGCAGCGGCTCACAGGGGGCGTCCACTGAAGCTTTCTTT
cdr3_aa: CSGSQGASTEAFF

v_call: TRBV24-1
d_call: -
clone_size: -
j_call: TRBJ2-1
cdr3_nt: TGTGCCACCAGTGACCCCGGGACACAGAACAATGAGCAGTTCTTC
cdr3_aa: CATSDPGTQNNEQFF

v_call: TRBV5-1
d_call: TRBD1
clone_size: -
j_call: TRBJ2-5
cdr3_nt: TGCGCCAGCAGCTTGGGTGACAGGGGGAGTGAAGAGACCCAGTACTTC
cdr3_aa: CASSLGDRGSEETQYF

v_call: TRBV7-2
d_call: -
clone_size: -
j_call: TRBJ1-1
cdr3_nt: TGTGCCAGCAGCAGATCATGGAGGGCGGACACTGAAGCTTTCTTT
cdr3_aa: CASSRSWRADTEAFF

v_call: TRBV6-5
d_call: -
clone_size: -
j_call: TRBJ2-7
cdr3_nt: TGTGCCAGCAGTTACGTGGCGGGCCATAGCTCCTACGAGCAGTACTTC
cdr3_aa: CASSYVAGHSSYEQYF

v_call: TRBV29-1
d_call: TRBD2
clone_size: -
j_call: TRBJ2-3
cdr3_nt: TGCAGCGTCCCCGATAAGCCTCTAGCGGCCACAGATACGCAGTATTTT
cdr3_aa: CSVPDKPLAATDTQYF